The clone carrying this T cell receptor (beta chain) appeared many times. No antigen is known for it. Per germline, CDR1 SGHVS and CDR2 FQNEAQ. V gave up 2 bases and J gave up 5 bases; unmatched junction bases: 9. The CDR3 covers 16 residues. These data belong to a study of CD8 T cells in ankylosing spondylitis. Findings of the study overall: Matched synovial fluid from ankylosing spondylitis patients was reported to be enriched for disease-linked clones. Peripheral blood samples showed relatively rare disease-linked clones, and these clones were CD8+. A TCR beta motif of seven or eight highly homologous variants appeared characteristic of ankylosing spondylitis blood.

TCR beta libraries were made by quantitative 5'-RACE with molecular barcodes. TCRdb analysed the 5' RACE reads with MiXCR anew, one entry per CDR3 protein. The table has 200,000 or so distinct CDR3 sequences, roughly 25% seen once; the top ten hold 5% to 8%. The specimen sequenced was blood, either unsorted or a sorted T cell fraction (not recorded which). The chain employs TRBV7-8 and TRBJ2-1; 7 bases are shared with TRBD2. The origin of this receptor is a male donor with ankylosing spondylitis or in good health (not recorded which). The CDR3 here is CASSLKRLAVNNEQFF. For the CDR3, the DNA is TGTGCCAGCAGCTTAAAGCGGCTAGCGGTAAACAATGAGCAGTTCTTC.